Listed below are T cell receptor beta chains from one sample, sequenced in a study of CD8 T cells in ankylosing spondylitis. TCRdb redid the calling of the 5' RACE reads with MiXCR, one entry per CDR3 protein. This table holds hundreds of thousands of distinct CDR3 sequences, 20% to 25% found once. Specimen: blood, either unsorted or a sorted T cell fraction (not recorded which). All receptors come from a male donor with ankylosing spondylitis or in good health (not recorded which). CDR3s include the opening cysteine and the closing phenylalanine or tryptophan. Fields, in order: D gene, V gene, J gene, clone size, CDR3 protein, CDR3 DNA. A D gene is named only where the DNA matches it firmly. A row's size may be missing; if present it is once, few, many or a size class.

D: NA; V: TRBV4-2; J: TRBJ2-7; size: few; CDR3: CASSQVPKTVSYEQYF; DNA: TGTGCCAGCAGCCAAGTGCCCAAGACAGTATCCTACGAGCAGTACTTC
D: NA; V: TRBV27; J: TRBJ2-4; size: NA; CDR3: CASGQNIQYF; DNA: TGTGCCAGCGGCCAAAACATTCAGTACTTC
D: NA; V: TRBV15; J: TRBJ1-1; size: few; CDR3: CATSSENRVGTEAFF; DNA: TGTGCCACCAGCAGTGAGAACAGGGTCGGCACTGAAGCTTTCTTT
D: NA; V: TRBV12-3/TRBV12-4; J: TRBJ1-1; size: few; CDR3: CASSLLLQSDTEAFF; DNA: TGTGCCAGCAGTTTACTATTGCAGTCGGACACTGAAGCTTTCTTT
D: NA; V: TRBV7-8; J: TRBJ2-3; size: few; CDR3: CASRGTGLGDTQYF; DNA: TGTGCCAGCAGGGGGACGGGGCTAGGGGATACGCAGTATTTT
D: NA; V: TRBV12-3/TRBV12-4; J: TRBJ2-1; size: NA; CDR3: CASKTSSYNEQFF; DNA: TGTGCCAGCAAAACAAGCTCCTACAATGAGCAGTTCTTC
D: NA; V: TRBV30; J: TRBJ1-5; size: few; CDR3: CAWSEGGSAQPQHF; DNA: TGTGCCTGGAGTGAAGGAGGGTCCGCTCAGCCCCAGCATTTT
D: NA; V: TRBV12-3/TRBV12-4; J: TRBJ2-6; size: NA; CDR3: CASSLVGLVSGANVLTF; DNA: TGTGCCAGCAGCCTCGTAGGGTTGGTCTCTGGGGCCAACGTCCTGACTTTC
D: NA; V: TRBV5-6; J: TRBJ2-4; size: few; CDR3: CASSGGGMEAKNIQYF; DNA: TGTGCCAGCAGCGGAGGCGGGATGGAAGCCAAAAACATTCAGTACTTC
D: NA; V: TRBV7-6; J: TRBJ2-7; size: few; CDR3: CASSLLDSEQYF; DNA: TGTGCCAGCAGCTTGCTGGACAGTGAGCAGTACTTC
D: TRBD2; V: TRBV7-2; J: TRBJ2-3; size: NA; CDR3: CASSLGDYGANTQYF; DNA: TGTGCCAGCAGCTTAGGGGACTACGGGGCAAATACGCAGTATTTT
D: TRBD2; V: TRBV5-6; J: TRBJ2-3; size: NA; CDR3: CASSLARRGGTDTQYF; DNA: TGTGCCAGCAGCTTGGCCAGGCGGGGGGGCACAGATACGCAGTATTTT
D: NA; V: TRBV11-2; J: TRBJ2-2; size: once; CDR3: CASSFGYKAGELFF; DNA: TGTGCCAGCAGCTTCGGTTACAAGGCCGGGGAGCTGTTTTTT
D: NA; V: TRBV6-5; J: TRBJ2-5; size: few; CDR3: CASSYPNLGPLRETQYF; DNA: TGTGCCAGCAGTTACCCAAATTTGGGACCCCTCCGCGAGACCCAGTACTTC
D: NA; V: TRBV29-1; J: TRBJ2-3; size: few; CDR3: CSVEDRDRTDTQYF; DNA: TGCAGCGTTGAAGACAGGGATCGGACAGATACGCAGTATTTT
D: NA; V: TRBV20-1; J: TRBJ2-2; size: NA; CDR3: CSARAANTGELFF; DNA: TGCAGTGCTAGAGCCGCGAACACCGGGGAGCTGTTTTTT
D: TRBD2; V: TRBV20-1; J: TRBJ2-1; size: few; CDR3: CSARIGTSGGFSEQFF; DNA: TGCAGTGCTAGAATCGGGACTAGCGGGGGGTTTAGTGAGCAGTTCTTC
D: NA; V: TRBV5-8; J: TRBJ2-7; size: NA; CDR3: CAIRPRLLNEQYF; DNA: TGTGCCATCAGACCCAGGCTCCTCAACGAGCAGTACTTC
D: TRBD1; V: TRBV7-3; J: TRBJ2-1; size: NA; CDR3: CASSNRGNNEQFF; DNA: TGTGCCAGCAGCAACAGGGGAAACAATGAGCAGTTCTTC
D: NA; V: TRBV21-1; J: TRBJ2-5; size: NA; CDR3: CASSNDPAGEETQYF; DNA: TGTGCCAGCAGCAATGACCCCGCGGGGGAGGAGACCCAGTACTTC
D: NA; V: TRBV12-5; J: TRBJ2-1; size: NA; CDR3: CASGLGTRYNEQFF; DNA: TGTGCTAGTGGTTTGGGCACTAGATACAATGAGCAGTTCTTC
D: NA; V: TRBV10-3; J: TRBJ1-1; size: few; CDR3: CAISAGFGNTEAFF; DNA: TGTGCCATCAGTGCGGGTTTTGGGAACACTGAAGCTTTCTTT
D: NA; V: TRBV7-2; J: TRBJ2-1; size: NA; CDR3: CARAIGNEQFF; DNA: TGTGCCAGGGCGATAGGCAATGAGCAGTTCTTC
D: TRBD2; V: TRBV11-2; J: TRBJ2-3; size: NA; CDR3: CASSSSGVSTDTQYF; DNA: TGTGCCAGCAGCTCTAGCGGGGTGAGCACAGATACGCAGTATTTT
D: NA; V: TRBV29-1; J: TRBJ2-3; size: few; CDR3: CSAVSSKMEADTQYF; DNA: TGCAGCGCCGTCTCCTCGAAAATGGAGGCCGATACGCAGTATTTT
D: TRBD2; V: TRBV6-1; J: TRBJ2-3; size: once; CDR3: CASRRLAGPTDTQYF; DNA: TGTGCCAGCAGAAGACTAGCGGGGCCCACAGATACGCAGTATTTT
D: TRBD2; V: TRBV20-1; J: TRBJ2-5; size: NA; CDR3: CSARDEFWGGTLKETQYF; DNA: TGCAGTGCTAGAGATGAGTTTTGGGGAGGGACCCTAAAAGAGACCCAGTACTTC
D: NA; V: TRBV12-3/TRBV12-4; J: TRBJ2-7; size: NA; CDR3: CASTTGGAPNSYEQYF; DNA: TGTGCCAGCACAACTGGGGGGGCGCCTAACTCCTACGAGCAGTACTTC
D: NA; V: TRBV20-1; J: TRBJ2-3; size: NA; CDR3: CSARGFYLDTQYF; DNA: TGCAGTGCACGGGGTTTTTACTTGGATACGCAGTATTTT
D: NA; V: TRBV5-6; J: TRBJ2-3; size: few; CDR3: CASSLGGQTDTQYF; DNA: TGTGCCAGCAGTCTCGGGGGGCAGACAGATACGCAGTATTTT
D: TRBD2; V: TRBV7-6; J: TRBJ2-2; size: few; CDR3: CASSSQLAGAFNTGELFF; DNA: TGTGCCAGCAGCTCACAACTAGCGGGAGCCTTCAACACCGGGGAGCTGTTTTTT
D: NA; V: TRBV10-3; J: TRBJ2-7; size: NA; CDR3: CAISVAPGAGEQYF; DNA: TGTGCCATCAGTGTGGCCCCGGGGGCGGGCGAGCAGTACTTC
D: TRBD1; V: TRBV4-1; J: TRBJ1-6; size: NA; CDR3: CASSQAEDRALNLTPLHF; DNA: TGCGCCAGCAGCCAAGCCGAGGACAGGGCCCTTAATTTGACACCCCTCCACTTT
D: NA; V: TRBV4-1; J: TRBJ2-3; size: NA; CDR3: CASSQEEFLSSTDTQYF; DNA: TGCGCCAGCAGCCAAGAAGAATTTTTGTCTAGCACAGATACGCAGTATTTT
D: TRBD2; V: TRBV12-3/TRBV12-4; J: TRBJ2-2; size: few; CDR3: CASSYGTILAGELFF; DNA: TGTGCCAGCAGCTACGGGACTATTCTCGCCGGGGAGCTGTTTTTT
D: TRBD2; V: TRBV7-9; J: TRBJ2-7; size: few; CDR3: CASSPWEGFYEQYF; DNA: TGTGCCAGCAGCCCTTGGGAGGGATTTTACGAGCAGTACTTC
D: TRBD2; V: TRBV29-1; J: TRBJ2-5; size: many; CDR3: CSVGSAGKETQYF; DNA: TGCAGCGTTGGATCAGCGGGGAAAGAGACCCAGTACTTC
D: NA; V: TRBV7-9; J: TRBJ2-1; size: few; CDR3: CASSSPLASSYNEQFF; DNA: TGTGCCAGCAGCTCCCCTCTCGCGAGCTCCTACAATGAGCAGTTCTTC
D: NA; V: TRBV30; J: TRBJ2-2; size: NA; CDR3: CAWRTGVTNTGELFF; DNA: TGTGCCTGGAGAACCGGGGTAACGAACACCGGGGAGCTGTTTTTT
D: TRBD2; V: TRBV9; J: TRBJ2-1; size: NA; CDR3: CASSVSSGGAPSYNEQFF; DNA: TGTGCCAGCAGCGTGTCAAGCGGGGGGGCCCCTTCCTACAATGAGCAGTTCTTC
D: NA; V: TRBV12-3/TRBV12-4; J: TRBJ2-3; size: NA; CDR3: CATGHGAATDTQYF; DNA: TGTGCCACCGGCCACGGGGCGGCCACAGATACGCAGTATTTT
D: NA; V: TRBV29-1; J: TRBJ2-5; size: NA; CDR3: CSVLPAGYQETQYF; DNA: TGCAGCGTCCTCCCCGCGGGATACCAAGAGACCCAGTACTTC
D: TRBD2; V: TRBV11-2; J: TRBJ2-3; size: few; CDR3: CASSLLGLAGGDTQYF; DNA: TGTGCCAGCAGCTTACTGGGACTAGCGGGGGGGGATACGCAGTATTTT
D: NA; V: TRBV7-9; J: TRBJ2-2; size: NA; CDR3: CASSPPWDTNTGELFF; DNA: TGTGCCAGCAGCCCCCCCTGGGACACGAACACCGGGGAGCTGTTTTTT
D: NA; V: TRBV27; J: TRBJ2-7; size: NA; CDR3: CASRGRDASYEQYF; DNA: TGTGCCAGCAGGGGAAGGGACGCTTCCTACGAGCAGTACTTC
D: TRBD2; V: TRBV20-1; J: TRBJ2-3; size: NA; CDR3: CSARPPGGGTDTQYF; DNA: TGCAGTGCTAGACCCCCGGGGGGGGGTACAGATACGCAGTATTTT
D: NA; V: TRBV5-5; J: TRBJ2-7; size: NA; CDR3: CASSFSPTYEQYF; DNA: TGTGCCAGCAGCTTCTCGCCGACCTACGAGCAGTACTTC
D: NA; V: TRBV5-6; J: TRBJ2-7; size: NA; CDR3: CASSLASGRAYEQYF; DNA: TGTGCCAGCAGCTTGGCCAGTGGCCGAGCCTACGAGCAGTACTTC
D: NA; V: TRBV29-1; J: TRBJ1-1; size: NA; CDR3: CSVEGDVTEAFF; DNA: TGCAGCGTTGAAGGTGACGTAACTGAAGCTTTCTTT
D: NA; V: TRBV6-1; J: TRBJ1-6; size: NA; CDR3: CASSGALVHLHF; DNA: TGTGCCAGCAGTGGGGCCCTGGTTCACCTCCACTTT